One and the same sample provided the 24 T cell receptor beta chains below, sequenced in a study of T cell responses to AZD1222 COVID-19 vaccine. This table comes from immunoSEQ multiplex PCR, and its TCRdb copy is limited to in-frame clones, with some not included. The sample has under 150,000 clones, approximately 85% seen once. Specimen: peripheral blood, collected on day 0 of MenACWY control vaccination. Source of these receptors: an adult in good health.

The genes are TRBV21-1 and TRBJ1-4; TRBD1 reflects the table's D call only, with no check against the DNA. TRBV21-1 counts as a pseudogene. The CDR3 extends over 17 amino acids. The CDR3 DNA follows: TGTGCCAGCAGCACCTGCGACAGCGATACAACTAATGAAAAACTGTTTTTT. It yields the protein CASSTCDSDTTNEKLFF.

DNA of the CDR3: TGTGCCAGCAGCCCCAACCGTTGGGACAGGGGGAACATTCAGTACTTC. Its translation is CASSPNRWDRGNIQYF. The rearrangement uses TRBV5-4 and TRBJ2-4, with 11 nucleotides matching TRBD1. J gave up 7 bases and V 4 bases, and 10 bases lay outside the gene matches. The length of the CDR3 is 16 residues. Per the germline V gene, CDR1 is SGHNT and CDR2 is YYREEE (reference sequence).

This chain connects TRBV20-1 to TRBJ1-2, with a tentative D call TRBD1 (5 bases). The germline CDR1 and CDR2 sequences are DFQATT and SNEGSKA (reference sequence). Deletions cut 3 bases from V and 8 bases from J, with 16 bases between. The CDR3 consists of 13 residues. The CDR3 sequence is CSASEQQGEGYTF. The DNA for the CDR3 is TGCAGTGCTAGTGAGCAGCAGGGTGAAGGCTACACCTTC.

The V gene is TRBV14, the J gene TRBJ1-4; the D is unclear. V lost 3 bases, J lost 4 bases, and 15 bases lay in between. Germline values: CDR1 SGHDN, CDR2 FVKESK. CDR3 length: 16 residues. CDR3 nucleotide sequence: TGTGCCAGCAGCCATAGGAGGAACTATAATAATGAAAAACTGTTTTTT. It encodes CASSHRRNYNNEKLFF.

The chain links TRBV7-2 to TRBJ1-4; a possible D gene is TRBD1 (6 bases). CDR1 is SGHTA, CDR2 FQGNSA, per germline. The CDR3 loop spans 16 amino acids. V lost 5 bases to trimming and J lost 5 bases, with 18 bases between them. The CDR3 region has the DNA TGTGCCAGCAGCCACAGGGCCGGGACCGCGAATGAAAAACTGTTTTTT. Translating it yields CASSHRAGTANEKLFF.

The chain joins TRBV11-3 to TRBJ2-1, with 7 bases lining up with TRBD2. The CDR3 loop spans 15 amino acids. The trim removed 4 bases at V and 4 bases at J, leaving 7 bases unmatched. Per the germline V gene, CDR1 is SGHNT and CDR2 is YENEEA. In DNA, the CDR3 is TGTGCCAGCAGCTCCACTTGGGGGGGATACAATGAGCAGTTCTTC. This translates into CASSSTWGGYNEQFF.

This rearrangement joins TRBV2 to TRBJ2-5; D uncertain. This CDR3 is 13 amino acids long. Between the trimmed V and J ends, which lost 6 bases and 5 bases, there was a span of 13 bases. In germline, CDR1 is SNHLY, CDR2 FYNNEI. DNA for the CDR3: TGTGCCAGCAGCGGTTGGGGATTGGAGACCCAGTACTTC. This sequence encodes CASSGWGLETQYF.

The DNA of the CDR3 is TGTGCCAGCAGCTTCGGGGAGCTTAGCAATGAGCAGTTCTTC. It yields the protein CASSFGELSNEQFF. The V and J genes are TRBV7-3 and TRBJ2-1; possible D gene TRBD2, 5 bases. Trimming left V 3 bases short and J 6 bases short, with 12 bases between. This CDR3 is 14 amino acids long. Germline CDR1 and CDR2: SGHTA and FQGTGA.

The chain joins TRBV19 to TRBJ2-3; 8 bases line up with TRBD1. The CDR3 is 14 residues long. After removal of 7 bases from V and 1 base from J, the junction contained 4 bases not matched to a gene. The V gene's germline CDR1 is LNHDA and CDR2 SQIVND (reference sequence). CDR3 sequence: CASKWTGRTDTQYF. CDR3 sequence (DNA): TGTGCCAGTAAATGGACAGGGCGCACAGATACGCAGTATTTT.

This chain uses TRBV5-5 with TRBJ2-2, with D possibly called TRBD1 or TRBD2 (6 bases each). This CDR3 region has 16 residues. Per the germline V gene, CDR1 is SGHKS and CDR2 is YYEKEE (reference sequence). V was trimmed by 2 bases and J by 6 bases, leaving 17 bases between them. The CDR3 region has the DNA TGTGCCAGCAGCTTCCTCCGGGACTCAGGGGCCGGGGAGCTGTTTTTT. Protein sequence: CASSFLRDSGAGELFF.

J is TRBJ1-5 and V is TRBV19; D is perhaps TRBD1 (5 bases). The germline CDR1 and CDR2 sequences are LNHDA and SQIVND (reference sequence). The V end was cut by 7 bases, the J end by 6 bases, with 16 bases between. The CDR3 runs 14 residues. CDR3 sequence reads: CASTGRETGQPQHF. As DNA, the CDR3 is TGTGCCAGTACCGGCAGGGAGACGGGTCAGCCCCAGCATTTT.

This chain links TRBV28 with TRBJ1-2, with a tentative D call TRBD1 (5 bases). Looked up from germline, CDR1 is MDHEN and CDR2 is SYDVKM. V dropped 2 bases and J dropped 3 bases, with 10 bases sitting between them. The CDR3 is made up of 14 amino acids. CDR3 loop: CASSLLTVDYGYTF. DNA of the CDR3: TGTGCCAGCAGTTTACTGACAGTGGACTATGGCTACACCTTC.

This clone was observed a single time. The chain uses TRBV7-3 and TRBJ2-2; 8 nucleotides agree with TRBD1. CDR1 SGHTA and CDR2 FQGTGA come from the germline V gene. This CDR3 is 15 amino acids long. Losses at the gene ends were 5 bases for V and 6 bases for J; bases not matched to a gene: 8. CDR3 residues: CASSLQGGNAGELFF. In DNA, the CDR3 is TGTGCCAGCAGCCTACAGGGGGGTAATGCCGGGGAGCTGTTTTTT.

J is TRBJ2-5 and V is TRBV6-5, with D tentatively TRBD1 (6 bases). CDR3 length: 14 residues. Germline lookup yields CDR1 MNHEY and CDR2 SVGAGI. V was pared by 6 bases and J by 3 bases, with 14 bases between. CDR3 nucleotides: TGTGCCAGCAGGACCGGGACATCTAAAGAGACCCAGTACTTC. Its translation: CASRTGTSKETQYF.

The sample holds one count of this clone. The chain is built from TRBV2 and TRBJ1-2; D call uncertain. Looked up from germline, CDR1 is SNHLY and CDR2 is FYNNEI. V lost 6 bases and J 8 bases, leaving 19 bases between the germline ends. The CDR3 is made up of 14 amino acids. The CDR3 DNA sequence: TGTGCCAGCAGGGATATATTGGGGTTCTACGGCTACACCTTC. This codes for CASRDILGFYGYTF.

The chain recombines TRBV14 with TRBJ2-7; 13 nucleotides agree with TRBD2. Germline trimming cut 5 bases from V and 10 bases from J; bases unmatched to any gene: 14. The V gene's germline CDR1 is SGHDN and CDR2 FVKESK. CDR3 length equals 16 residues. The CDR3 bases are TGTGCCAGCAGCTCACAACCGGGACTAGCGGGAACCACTCAGTACTTC. Encoded protein: CASSSQPGLAGTTQYF. Variable domain in full (rest from reference TRBV14 and TRBJ2-7): EAGVTQFPSHSVIEKGQTVTLRCDPISGHDNLYWYRRVMGKEIKFLLHFVKESKQDESGMPNNRFLAERTGGTYSTLKVQPAELEDSGVYFCASSSQPGLAGTTQYFGPGTRLTVT.

The V and J genes are TRBV2 and TRBJ1-6; tentative D call: TRBD1 (6 bases). Germline-derived CDR1 and CDR2 are SNHLY and FYNNEI. The CDR3 contains 15 residues. Trimming cost V 1 base and J 10 bases, with 14 bases left between them. DNA for the CDR3: TGTGCCAGCAGTGAAGGGTTCCGGGGGCGGTCACCCCTCCACTTT. Translating gives CASSEGFRGRSPLHF.

The genes are TRBV18 and TRBJ2-1; 8 positions match TRBD1. The CDR3 length is 15 residues. The ends lost 3 bases at V and 9 bases at J; junction bases unmatched: 10. CDR1 and CDR2 (germline): KGHSH, LQKENI. CDR3 nucleotide sequence: TGTGCCAGCTCACCTCAGGGGGCGTCGGCTGTTGAGCAGTTCTTC. Encoded protein: CASSPQGASAVEQFF.

The chain has TRBV6-5 and TRBJ1-5; D ambiguous. The germline gives CDR1 MNHEY, CDR2 SVGAGI. This CDR3 is 13 amino acids long. The germline V and J ends were trimmed by 0 bases and 6 bases, with 6 bases remaining between them. DNA of the CDR3: TGTGCCAGCAGTTACTCCGCCGGTCAGCCCCAGCATTTT. Its protein is CASSYSAGQPQHF.

The V and J genes are TRBV7-8 and TRBJ1-1; TRBD1 might be the D (5 bases). The germline CDR1 and CDR2 sequences are SGHVS and FQNEAQ. The V end lost 5 bases, the J end lost 4 bases, and 8 bases lay between the germline ends. This CDR3 has 12 residues. The CDR3 coding sequence is TGTGCCAGCAGCCCGAGGGGCACTGAAGCTTTCTTT. Residues: CASSPRGTEAFF.

V and J are TRBV19 and TRBJ2-2, with D hard to call. This CDR3 is 16 amino acids long. Germline lookup yields CDR1 LNHDA and CDR2 SQIVND (reference sequence). Trimming shortened V by 5 bases and J by 1 base, and 14 bases separated the two germline ends. The CDR3 sequence: CASSRQAKGNTGELFF. For the CDR3, the DNA is TGTGCCAGTAGTCGGCAGGCGAAAGGGAACACCGGGGAGCTGTTTTTT. Full variable domain (rest looked up from reference TRBV19 and TRBJ2-2): DGGITQSPKYLFRKEGQNVTLSCEQNLNHDAMYWYRQDPGQGLRLIYYSQIVNDFQKGDIAEGYSVSREKKESFPLTVTSAQKNPTAFYLCASSRQAKGNTGELFFGEGSRLTVL.

This clone has more than one count but fewer than ten. This chain uses TRBV5-1 with TRBJ2-3; D is uncertain. This CDR3 region has 19 residues. In germline, CDR1 is SGHRS, CDR2 YFSETQ. V was shortened by 3 bases and J by 4 bases, with 27 bases between the two germline ends. The CDR3 DNA reads as TGCGCCAGCAGCTCTTCCTCTATTTCCCGGGCGATACAGCCAGATACGCAGTATTTT. Translation gives CASSSSSISRAIQPDTQYF.

The sample holds one count of this clone. The chain recombines TRBV6-5 with TRBJ1-2; no clear D gene. Trimming cost V 7 bases and J 3 bases, with 15 bases left between them. The CDR3 extends over 14 amino acids. Germline V lookup: CDR1 MNHEY, CDR2 SVGAGI. Here the CDR3 reads CASIEWGWDYGYTF. CDR3 coding DNA: TGTGCCAGCATCGAATGGGGATGGGACTATGGCTACACCTTC.

The CDR3, as DNA: TGTGCCAGCAGCCAAGGTACGCTAGCGGGGATAGATACGCAGTATTTT. It yields the protein CASSQGTLAGIDTQYF. V gene TRBV3-1 (or the pseudogene TRBV3-2) combines with J gene TRBJ2-3, with 9 bases that match TRBD2. The V gene end was trimmed by 1 base and the J gene end by 5 bases; junction bases not matched to a gene: 7. From germline, CDR1 is LGHDT and CDR2 YNNKEL (reference sequence). This CDR3 is built from 16 residues.